This record looks at one T cell receptor (beta chain) sequence and its context. The antigen remains undetermined. Produced via immunoSEQ multiplex PCR; TCRdb's table is partial and in-frame only. Here the sample spans about 98,000 clones, 70% to 90% being singletons. These data come from a study of OX40 agonist ivuxolimab in advanced cancers. Findings of the study overall: Blood T cells, both CD4+ and CD8+, expanded clonally by week 6 at 0.1 to 3.0 mg/kg.

Germline V gene lookup returns CDR1 SGHAT and CDR2 FQNNGV. V was trimmed by 5 bases and J by 1 base, leaving 11 bases between them. CDR3 length: 14 amino acids. The input for sequencing was CD4+ or CD8+ T cells sorted from blood, taken in a trial of the OX40 agonist ivuxolimab. The rearrangement uses TRBV11-2 and TRBJ1-1; no definite D call. The clonotype comes from an adult with an advanced solid tumor such as melanoma, head and neck, liver or kidney cancer. The CDR3 region has the DNA TGTGCCAGCAGCCGAGATCTCAGGAACACTGAAGCTTTCTTT. It is translated as CASSRDLRNTEAFF. Drawing the rest from reference TRBV11-2 and TRBJ1-1, the complete variable domain is EAGVAQSPRYKIIEKRQSVAFWCNPISGHATLYWYQQILGQGPKLLIQFQNNGVVDDSQLPKDRFSAERLKGVDSTLKIQPAKLEDSAVYLCASSRDLRNTEAFFGQGTRLTVV.